Listed below are T cell receptor beta chains from one sample, sequenced in a study of T-cell reconstitution after alpha-beta-depleted transplantation in children. One entry per CDR3 protein results from TCRdb running MiXCR on the PCR reads. The sample yields hundreds of thousands of distinct CDR3 sequences, about 16% seen once. This sample comprised PBMCs, mostly from graft donor cells, obtained 360 days after TCRalphabeta/CD19-depleted stem cell transplant. All receptors come from a male patient aged 2 to 10 who had a stem cell transplant for acute lymphoblastic leukemia, so the T cells may come from the graft donor. Both conserved end residues are part of each CDR3. Only some rows state a clone size, as once, few, many or a class for expanded clones.

abundance,v_gene,CDR3aa
many,TRBV10-2,CASSDPPGDTQYF
.,TRBV12-3/TRBV12-4,CASTPGGREHYGYTF
many,TRBV4-3,CASSQTHGQPGGYTF
many,TRBV12-3/TRBV12-4,CASSLASGRRETQYF
few,TRBV20-1,CTIAGLAYEQYF
many,TRBV12-3/TRBV12-4,CASSLLLAGDTQYF
few,TRBV12-3/TRBV12-4,CASSLGPDSWSYEQYF
.,TRBV12-3/TRBV12-4,CASGMSDYGYTF
.,TRBV20-1,CSARDQRDSDTQYF
.,TRBV9,CASSPGQGYTDTQYF
once,TRBV20-1,CSALPGGLQETQYF
.,TRBV25-1,CASSESGPRGTEGAFF
.,TRBV18,CASSPRVYGYTF
.,TRBV24-1,CATSDRGQGGTDTQYF
.,TRBV3-1,CASSQDWSGELFF
.,TRBV6-1,CASSIPGLTSTDTQYF
.,TRBV27,CASSPGPGLAVSTDTQYF
many,TRBV28,CASSFTTSGYYNEQFF
many,TRBV28,CASSLAIHRGTGELFF
.,TRBV24-1,CATSDPHQETQYF
.,TRBV28,CASSTGTAAYEQYF
.,TRBV12-3/TRBV12-4,CASSPLTGPVTDTQYF
few,TRBV7-9,CASSLGLGSETQYF
few,TRBV5-1,CASSLGRAPVLAGPYNEQFF
.,TRBV4-3,CASSQAGGASSYTF
few,TRBV28,CASSLNLRTDTDTQYF
many,TRBV9,CASSVATGGETQYF
.,TRBV20-1,CSARPQLGSYNEQFF
few,TRBV4-1,CASSQDGQGGAYEQYF
few,TRBV5-6,CASSNNRVGEQFF
few,TRBV6-5,CASSHPRGSYNEQFF
.,TRBV29-1,CSVDLGQSGNEQYF
few,TRBV4-3,CASSQAGTEAYEQYF
many,TRBV20-1,CSASSGTVNTEAFF
few,TRBV6-5,CASSYSQEVQETQYF
.,TRBV14,CASSPGTSGHNEQFF
.,TRBV5-1,CASSLAPRLSETQYF
.,TRBV10-3,CAIMDGGGANVLTF
.,TRBV5-1,CASSSTMGAADTQYF
.,TRBV20-1,CSARARPRTSPYNEQFF
few,TRBV15,CATRSDRGYGYTF